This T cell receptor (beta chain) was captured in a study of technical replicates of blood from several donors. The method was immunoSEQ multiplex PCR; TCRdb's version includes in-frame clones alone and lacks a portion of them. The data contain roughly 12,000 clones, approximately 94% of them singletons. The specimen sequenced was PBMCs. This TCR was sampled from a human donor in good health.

This CDR3 reads CASSLGLAGETQYF. The CDR3 nucleotides read TGTGCCAGCAGCTTGGGACTAGCGGGAGAGACCCAGTACTTC. The chain carries TRBV5-4 and TRBJ2-5; TRBD2 aligns across 10 bases. After removal of 0 bases from V and 4 bases from J, the junction contained 0 bases not matched to a gene. The CDR3 is 14 amino acids. Germline V gene data show CDR1 as SGHNT and CDR2 as YYREEE (reference sequence).